The 21 T cell receptor beta chains presented below share a single source sample, sequenced in a study of CD8 T cells in Susac syndrome. RNA was extracted with the RNeasy kit, and a quantity of roughly 0.45 to 1 ug was reverse transcribed using random hexamers. Each CDR3 protein is one row after TCRdb ran MiXCR on the immunoSEQ multiplex PCR reads. The sample holds approximately 220,000 distinct CDR3 sequences, just under 95% seen once. The material sequenced was CD4+ T cells from PBMCs. The receptors here all came from a human donor with multiple sclerosis.

This clonotype was counted once. The chain employs TRBV5-1 and TRBJ1-2; D is unresolved. The V gene lost 0 bases and the J gene lost 7 bases, with 16 bases spanning the gap. CDR1 and CDR2 (germline): SGHRS, YFSETQ. The CDR3 loop spans 15 amino acids. The CDR3 sequence is CASSLGDTDLSGYTF. As DNA, the CDR3 is TGCGCCAGCAGCTTGGGCGACACAGATTTGAGTGGCTACACCTTC.

The chain couples TRBV3-1 to TRBJ2-2; D is undetermined. Deletions cut 1 base from V and 4 bases from J, with 10 bases between. Germline values: CDR1 LGHDT, CDR2 YNNKEL (reference sequence). The CDR3 sequence is 15 residues long. The CDR3 is CASSQGNSFTGELFF. The CDR3 nucleotides read TGTGCCAGCAGCCAAGGAAACTCTTTCACCGGGGAGCTGTTTTTT.

The chain recombines TRBV4-2 with TRBJ2-7; D is uncertain. Looked up from germline, CDR1 is LGHNA and CDR2 is YNFKEQ. The CDR3 extends over 16 amino acids. Trimming cost V 0 bases and J 0 bases, with 12 bases left between them. The CDR3 sequence is CASSQEGTRGSYEQYF. The CDR3 region has the DNA TGTGCCAGCAGCCAAGAGGGAACACGAGGCTCCTACGAGCAGTACTTC.

This rearrangement joins TRBV5-6 to TRBJ2-1, with D possibly TRBD2 on 6 matching bases. The CDR3 loop spans 15 amino acids. Between the trimmed V and J ends, which lost 5 bases and 2 bases, there was a span of 14 bases. CDR1 and CDR2 from the germline V gene are SGHDT and YYEEEE. CDR3 protein: CASSLWDFAYNEQFF. The CDR3 nucleotides read TGTGCCAGCAGTCTCTGGGACTTCGCCTACAATGAGCAGTTCTTC.

The rearrangement links TRBV5-8 to TRBJ2-7, with D uncertain. The CDR3 contains 15 residues. Trimming removed 7 bases at V and 2 bases at J, with 19 bases between. CDR1 and CDR2 from the germline V gene are SGHTS and YDEGEE. In DNA, the CDR3 is TGTGCCAGCCAGTCCTCGGCACTGAGAACCTACGAGCAGTACTTC. This sequence encodes CASQSSALRTYEQYF.

The chain is built from TRBV3-1 and TRBJ1-1, with D uncertain. Trimming shortened V by 2 bases and J by 5 bases, and 9 bases separated the two germline ends. The CDR3 contains 13 residues. From germline, CDR1 is LGHDT and CDR2 YNNKEL (reference sequence). The CDR3 sequence is CASSQLRETEAFF. In DNA, the CDR3 is TGTGCCAGCAGCCAACTTAGGGAGACTGAAGCTTTCTTT.

In the case of this clonotype: The CDR3 carries no conserved terminal phenylalanine or tryptophan, so it likely arises from a read error. The chain is built from TRBV7-2 and TRBJ2-6; D gene ambiguous. This CDR3 is 16 amino acids long. Trimming left V 5 bases short and J 0 bases short, with 11 bases between. Germline-derived CDR1 and CDR2 are SGHTA and FQGNSA. CDR3 loop: CASSPLESSGANVLTL. In DNA, the CDR3 is TGTGCCAGCAGCCCTCTCGAGTCCTCTGGGGCCAACGTCCTGACTCTC.

The V and J genes are TRBV10-3 and TRBJ2-7, with D unresolved. Trimming stripped 7 bases from V and 3 bases from J, with 13 bases between. CDR1 is ENHRY and CDR2 is SYGVKD in the germline V gene. The CDR3 extends over 13 amino acids. CDR3 loop: CAITKDLRYEQYF. The CDR3, as DNA: TGTGCCATCACAAAGGACCTCCGCTACGAGCAGTACTTC.

The rearrangement links TRBV29-1 to TRBJ1-1, with unresolved D. The germline CDR1 and CDR2 sequences are SQVTM and ANQGSEA. This CDR3 has 14 amino acids. Trimming cost V 5 bases and J 1 base, with 14 bases left between them. CDR3 residues: CSVLRRAANTEAFF. The CDR3 DNA is TGCAGCGTTCTAAGAAGGGCGGCGAACACTGAAGCTTTCTTT.

The V and J genes are TRBV5-1 and TRBJ1-5; D call uncertain. The CDR3 extends over 15 amino acids. The germline CDR1 and CDR2 sequences are SGHRS and YFSETQ. The V and J ends lost 0 bases and 5 bases respectively, with 12 bases between them. In nucleotides, the CDR3 is TGCGCCAGCAGCTTGGCCGGGCAACGGTATCAGCCCCAGCATTTT. Translating it yields CASSLAGQRYQPQHF.

The chain recombines TRBV7-9 with TRBJ2-7, with a weak D call TRBD1 (6 bases). Germline V gene sequence: CDR1 SEHNR, CDR2 FQNEAQ (reference sequence). CDR3 length: 14 residues. Trimming removed 3 bases at V and 5 bases at J, with 14 bases between. CDR3 region: CASSFDRYADEQYV. The CDR3 coding sequence is TGTGCCAGCAGCTTCGACAGGTACGCGGACGAGCAGTACGTC.

CDR3: CASSSAPNEQYF. In DNA, the CDR3 is TGTGCCAGCAGTTCCGCTCCCAACGAGCAGTACTTC. The chain recombines TRBV12-3 or TRBV12-4 with TRBJ2-7; D ambiguous. The CDR3 consists of 12 residues. The V and J ends lost 4 bases and 5 bases respectively, with 9 bases between them.

The rearrangement uses TRBV15 and TRBJ2-5, with TRBD2 as a possible D gene (5 bases). The CDR3 consists of 14 residues. Trimming cost V 0 bases and J 2 bases, with 7 bases left between them. CDR1 and CDR2 (germline): LNHNV, YYDKDF (reference sequence). CDR3 in amino acids: CATSRDGLQETQYF. Written as DNA, the CDR3 is TGTGCCACCAGCAGAGACGGACTTCAAGAGACCCAGTACTTC.

The chain joins TRBV7-2 to TRBJ2-7; D uncertain. The CDR3 extends over 13 amino acids. The V end was cut by 1 base, the J end by 3 bases, with 7 bases between. Germline CDR1 is SGHTA and CDR2 is FQGNSA. DNA of the CDR3: TGTGCCAGCAGCTTAGGCACAAACTACGAGCAGTACGTC. It is translated as CASSLGTNYEQYV.

The chain links TRBV5-4 to TRBJ1-1; D remains ambiguous. Trimming took 3 bases from V and 1 from J, leaving 13 bases between them. Germline CDR1 is SGHNT and CDR2 is YYREEE (reference sequence). This CDR3 contains 15 residues. The DNA for the CDR3 is TGTGCCAGCAGCTCGGGTTGGCGGGAGAACACTGAAGCTTTCTTT. Its protein is CASSSGWRENTEAFF.

V and J are TRBV29-1 and TRBJ1-2; no reliable D call. The length of the CDR3 is 12 residues. Between the trimmed V and J ends, which lost 3 bases and 4 bases, there was a span of 9 bases. From germline, CDR1 is SQVTM and CDR2 ANQGSEA. This chain's CDR3 is CSVETSFYGYTF. CDR3 sequence (DNA): TGCAGCGTTGAGACGTCATTCTATGGCTACACCTTC.

The chain has TRBV3-1 and TRBJ2-7; D is ambiguous. Germline V gene lookup returns CDR1 LGHDT and CDR2 YNNKEL (reference sequence). The V and J ends lost 0 bases and 9 bases respectively, with 21 bases between them. The CDR3 runs 16 residues. In DNA form, the CDR3 reads TGTGCCAGCAGCCAAGATACCGGCAGATCCCTACGTGGGCAGTACTTC. Translation: CASSQDTGRSLRGQYF.

V is TRBV6-1 and J is TRBJ2-6, with a tentative D call TRBD2 (6 bases). Trimming cost V 7 bases and J 4 bases, with 20 bases left between them. CDR3 length: 17 amino acids. The germline V gene has CDR1 MNHNS and CDR2 SASEGT. The DNA of the CDR3 is TGTGCCAGCACCACACTTCGGGGGTGGAAAGGGGCCAACGTCCTGACTTTC. Protein product: CASTTLRGWKGANVLTF.

V is TRBV5-1 and J is TRBJ2-1; TRBD1 aligns across 9 bases. Germline V gene sequence: CDR1 SGHRS, CDR2 YFSETQ. The CDR3 loop spans 15 amino acids. V lost 4 bases to trimming and J lost 6 bases; unmatched junction nucleotides: 8. The CDR3: CASSQGGQGFNEQFF. CDR3 DNA: TGCGCCAGCAGCCAAGGAGGACAGGGGTTCAATGAGCAGTTCTTC. The variable domain in full, completed from reference TRBV5-1 and TRBJ2-1, reads KAGVTQTPRYLIKTRGQQVTLSCSPISGHRSVSWYQQTPGQGLQFLFEYFSETQRNKGNFPGRFSGRQFSNSRSEMNVSTLELGDSALYLCASSQGGQGFNEQFFGPGTRLTVL.

CDR3 loop: CSGSEGGYTEAFF. As DNA, the CDR3 is TGCAGCGGGTCTGAGGGGGGCTACACTGAAGCTTTCTTT. The rearrangement links TRBV29-1 to TRBJ1-1, with a possible D match to TRBD1 (6 bases). Trimming shortened V by 7 bases and J by 3 bases, and 15 bases separated the two germline ends. The CDR3 extends over 13 amino acids. Looked up from germline, CDR1 is SQVTM and CDR2 is ANQGSEA.

The J gene is TRBJ2-5, the V gene TRBV7-9, with D unclear. This CDR3 is 15 amino acids long. Germline loops: CDR1 SEHNR, CDR2 FQNEAQ (reference sequence). The germline V and J ends were trimmed by 5 bases and 2 bases, with 15 bases remaining between them. CDR3 DNA sequence: TGTGCCAGCAGCGCAGACGGCCAGCCACAAGAGACCCAGTACTTC. Encoded protein: CASSADGQPQETQYF.